This T cell receptor (beta chain) comes out of a study of Graves' ophthalmopathy and Graves' hyperthyroidism. Study-wide results and limits: The majority of expanded thyroid clonotypes above 0.001 frequency also occurred in blood.

Remarks on this clonotype: Its antigen is undetermined.

For repertoire sequencing, the TCR beta CDR3 regions were amplified from RNA transcripts. HTBI primers served in a first-round RT-PCR, which a second-round multiplex PCR followed. One entry per CDR3 protein, called by TCRdb with MiXCR from the multiplex PCR reads. The data show some 1.1 million distinct CDR3 sequences, around a third seen once. The sequencing input was peripheral blood or thyroid tissue (not recorded which). The TCR comes from an adult man with Graves' hyperthyroidism.

The CDR3 DNA is TGCAGCGCCTGGGCAGGGGAGCAGTACTTC. Translating it yields CSAWAGEQYF. The chain has TRBV29-1 and TRBJ2-7; D is perhaps TRBD1 (5 bases). V was shortened by 7 bases and J by 7 bases, with 11 bases between the two germline ends. The CDR3 has 10 amino acids. Per the germline V gene, CDR1 is SQVTM and CDR2 is ANQGSEA.